The 25 T cell receptor beta chains reported below all come from one sample, sequenced in a study of shared clonotypes between healthy human individuals. The table came from immunoSEQ multiplex PCR; TCRdb's copy has only in-frame clones and leaves some out. Among about 1.5 million clones listed, roughly 96% were seen once. Sequencing was performed on naive CD4+ T cells sorted from blood. Subset here: CD45RA+ positively selected. These receptors came from a man aged 25-40 years in good health.

The genes are TRBV7-9 and TRBJ2-1, with unresolved D. The V end lost 3 bases, the J end lost 6 bases, and 3 bases lay between the germline ends. The CDR3 is 11 residues long. From germline, CDR1 is SEHNR and CDR2 FQNEAQ (reference sequence). CDR3 protein: CASSFFNEQFF. The CDR3 nucleotides read TGTGCCAGCAGCTTTTTCAATGAGCAGTTCTTC.

The chain links TRBV7-2 to TRBJ2-2; possible D gene TRBD1, 6 bases. The CDR3 sequence is 16 residues long. With 5 bases removed from V and 7 bases from J, the gap between germline ends came to 20 bases. From germline, CDR1 is SGHTA and CDR2 FQGNSA. CDR3 DNA: TGTGCCAGCAGCATCCGCAGGGGCAGGGGTGGCGGGGAGCTGTTTTTT. It encodes CASSIRRGRGGGELFF.

This chain joins TRBV5-1 and TRBJ2-3; TRBD1 or TRBD2 may be the D gene (5 bases each). V was pared by 2 bases and J by 1 base, with 8 bases between. In germline, CDR1 is SGHRS, CDR2 YFSETQ. The CDR3 is 14 residues long. CDR3 in amino acids: CASSFRDGTDTQYF. The CDR3 DNA sequence: TGCGCCAGCAGCTTCCGGGACGGCACAGATACGCAGTATTTT.

With regard to this clone: The identical CDR3 is also encoded by other nucleotide sequences in the sample. This sequence joins TRBV11-2 and TRBJ2-2; D remains ambiguous. Trimming pared 3 bases from V and 2 bases from J, leaving 7 bases between. The CDR3 covers 14 residues. CDR1 is SGHAT, CDR2 FQNNGV, per germline. The CDR3 sequence is CASSLNRNTGELFF. The CDR3 DNA reads TGTGCCAGCAGCTTGAACAGAAACACCGGGGAGCTGTTTTTT. The full variable domain, completed using reference TRBV11-2 and TRBJ2-2, is EAGVAQSPRYKIIEKRQSVAFWCNPISGHATLYWYQQILGQGPKLLIQFQNNGVVDDSQLPKDRFSAERLKGVDSTLKIQPAKLEDSAVYLCASSLNRNTGELFFGEGSRLTVL.

This chain links TRBV6-5 with TRBJ1-2, with 9 bases fitting TRBD1. The CDR3 spans 15 residues. V shed 5 bases and J 5 bases; nucleotides not matched to a gene: 9. Per the germline V gene, CDR1 is MNHEY and CDR2 is SVGAGI. The CDR3 nucleotides read TGTGCCAGCAGTAATCCGGGACAGGGAGGATATGGCTACACCTTC. It yields the protein CASSNPGQGGYGYTF.

The V gene is TRBV28, the J gene TRBJ1-1, with 8 bases aligning to TRBD1. V lost 3 bases and J lost 4; bases outside the gene matches: 7. The germline V gene has CDR1 MDHEN and CDR2 SYDVKM. The CDR3 is made up of 15 amino acids. The CDR3 coding sequence is TGTGCCAGCAGTTTGACAGGGGCCGTGGGCACTGAAGCTTTCTTT. This codes for CASSLTGAVGTEAFF.

The chain combines TRBV6-4 with TRBJ2-2; TRBD1 aligns across 7 bases. The CDR3 has 16 residues. Germline CDR1 reads MRHNA; CDR2 reads SNTAGT. After removal of 4 bases from V and 5 bases from J, the junction contained 10 bases not matched to a gene. The CDR3 nucleotides read TGTGCCAGCAGTGCCGACAGGGTTTTAACTACCGGGGAGCTGTTTTTT. Amino acids: CASSADRVLTTGELFF.

The chain joins TRBV11-2 to TRBJ2-3; D is uncertain. The V gene's germline CDR1 is SGHAT and CDR2 FQNNGV. The CDR3 covers 15 residues. Trimming took 1 base from V and 4 from J, leaving 12 bases between them. The CDR3 sequence is CASSLGRMQADTQYF. The CDR3 DNA is TGTGCCAGCAGCTTAGGCCGGATGCAGGCAGATACGCAGTATTTT.

The chain links TRBV2 to TRBJ1-1; no reliable D call. V lost 4 bases and J 8 bases, leaving 8 bases between the germline ends. The CDR3 extends over 11 amino acids. Germline CDR1 is SNHLY and CDR2 is FYNNEI. The CDR3 DNA sequence: TGTGCCAGCAGTGTTAATAGGGAAGCTTTCTTT. Translated: CASSVNREAFF.

The chain employs TRBV5-1 and TRBJ2-7; D is undetermined. The CDR3 is 14 amino acids. V dropped 2 bases and J dropped 6 bases, with 15 bases sitting between them. The V gene's germline CDR1 is SGHRS and CDR2 YFSETQ. The CDR3 sequence is CASSLWAASGEQYF. Here the CDR3 DNA reads TGCGCCAGCAGCTTATGGGCAGCCTCCGGCGAGCAGTACTTC.

This chain connects TRBV7-6 to TRBJ2-7, with D possibly being TRBD1 (5 bases). CDR1 and CDR2 (germline): SGHVS, FNYEAQ. Trimming pared 2 bases from V and 9 bases from J, leaving 14 bases between. This CDR3 comprises 13 residues. The CDR3 spells CASSLTQGLGQYF. The CDR3 region has the DNA TGTGCCAGCAGCTTAACGCAGGGTTTGGGGCAGTACTTC.

This chain links TRBV7-8 with TRBJ2-1; D not certain. The CDR3 loop spans 15 amino acids. Germline V gene lookup returns CDR1 SGHVS and CDR2 FQNEAQ. The ends were cut back, 3 bases at V and 2 bases at J, with 11 bases in the middle. Written as DNA, the CDR3 is TGTGCCAGCAGCTTTCTGGGTTCTACCTACAATGAGCAGTTCTTC. Translation gives CASSFLGSTYNEQFF.

The chain employs TRBV5-6 and TRBJ2-5; TRBD1 is a possible D gene (6 bases). V lost 0 bases to trimming and J lost 5 bases, with 17 bases between them. The length of the CDR3 is 16 residues. Germline-derived CDR1 and CDR2 are SGHDT and YYEEEE. CDR3 in DNA: TGTGCCAGCAGCTTGGTTGACAGGCCCGCTCAGGAGACCCAGTACTTC. Amino acid sequence: CASSLVDRPAQETQYF.

A single count supports this clone. The V and J genes are TRBV5-3 and TRBJ2-1; the D gene is possibly TRBD2 (5 bases). TRBV5-3 has ORF status, its function being uncertain. CDR3 length: 17 residues. Between the trimmed V and J ends, which lost 0 bases and 8 bases, there was a span of 21 bases. The chain's CDR3 is CARSLDVRLAVGYEQFF. In DNA, the CDR3 is TGTGCCAGAAGCTTGGATGTCCGGCTAGCTGTTGGATATGAGCAGTTCTTC.

This clone was seen a single time. The chain combines TRBV28 with TRBJ2-7; D unclear. CDR1 MDHEN and CDR2 SYDVKM come from the germline V gene. CDR3 length: 14 amino acids. The ends were cut back, 3 bases at V and 0 bases at J, with 9 bases in the middle. The chain's CDR3 is CASSFLWSSYEQYF. The CDR3 nucleotides read TGTGCCAGCAGTTTCTTGTGGAGCTCCTACGAGCAGTACTTC.

The chain couples TRBV5-1 to TRBJ2-1; D gene unclear. CDR3 length: 14 amino acids. The germline V gene encodes CDR1 SGHRS and CDR2 YFSETQ. Between the trimmed V and J ends, which lost 4 bases and 5 bases, there was a span of 13 bases. The CDR3 is CASSLGKNHNEQFF. The CDR3 DNA sequence: TGCGCCAGCAGCCTGGGCAAAAACCACAATGAGCAGTTCTTC.

This chain connects TRBV29-1 to TRBJ2-5; D may be TRBD1 or TRBD2 (5 bases each). Germline CDR1 SQVTM, CDR2 ANQGSEA. The CDR3 contains 12 residues. The germline V and J ends were trimmed by 7 bases and 5 bases, with 14 bases remaining between them. CDR3 nucleotide sequence: TGCAGCGGTGGGACCTTCGGGGAGACCCAGTACTTC. As protein: CSGGTFGETQYF.

Regarding this clone: Distinct nucleotide sequences in the sample also encode this CDR3. The rearrangement links TRBV18 to TRBJ1-5; D gene unclear. Germline CDR1 reads KGHSH; CDR2 reads LQKENI. There are 13 residues in the CDR3. The V end was cut by 3 bases, the J end by 4 bases, with 7 bases between. The CDR3: CASSPSANQPQHF. In nucleotides, the CDR3 is TGTGCCAGCTCACCGTCCGCAAATCAGCCCCAGCATTTT.

This chain connects TRBV6-9 to TRBJ2-1, with 12 nucleotides matching TRBD2. The germline V gene encodes CDR1 MNHGY and CDR2 SVAAGI. The CDR3 spans 17 residues. With 3 bases clipped from V and 2 bases from J, the junction kept 5 bases outside the gene matches. The CDR3 reads CASSYFSSGRAYNEQFF. For the CDR3, the DNA is TGTGCCAGCAGTTACTTTTCTAGCGGGAGGGCCTACAATGAGCAGTTCTTC.

This clone showed up just once. V usage is TRBV5-4 and J usage is TRBJ2-3; 7 bases match TRBD2. Per germline, CDR1 SGHNT and CDR2 YYREEE (reference sequence). With 4 bases clipped from V and 6 bases from J, the junction kept 8 bases outside the gene matches. CDR3 length: 14 amino acids. The CDR3 DNA sequence: TGTGCCAGCAGCCAAGGACTAGTAGGCGATACGCAGTATTTT. Protein product: CASSQGLVGDTQYF.

The chain couples TRBV7-2 to TRBJ2-1; 10 nucleotides align to TRBD2. Germline assignment: CDR1 SGHTA and CDR2 FQGNSA. The CDR3 loop spans 15 amino acids. V lost 2 bases, J lost 9 bases, and 7 bases stayed unmatched. The CDR3: CASSLFLAGESEQFF. CDR3 in DNA: TGTGCCAGCAGCTTATTCCTAGCGGGGGAGAGTGAGCAGTTCTTC.

The V and J genes are TRBV2 and TRBJ1-4, with a weak D call TRBD1 (6 bases). CDR1 SNHLY and CDR2 FYNNEI come from the germline V gene. Trimming cost V 7 bases and J 5 bases, with 14 bases left between them. The CDR3 is made up of 14 amino acids. CDR3 residues: CASTRLGANEKLFF. The CDR3 DNA reads TGTGCCAGCACTCGTTTGGGGGCAAATGAAAAACTGTTTTTT.

The J gene is TRBJ2-7, the V gene TRBV19, with 9 bases identical to TRBD1. V was pared by 10 bases and J by 4 bases, with 5 bases of the junction left unmatched. In germline, CDR1 is LNHDA, CDR2 SQIVND (reference sequence). The CDR3 is 12 amino acids. The DNA for the CDR3 is TGTGCCACCCGACAGGGGGGATACGAGCAGTACTTC. It translates to CATRQGGYEQYF.

This sequence joins TRBV28 and TRBJ2-7; no definite D call. Trimming left V 7 bases short and J 2 bases short, with 9 bases between. The CDR3 has 12 amino acids. Germline V gene lookup returns CDR1 MDHEN and CDR2 SYDVKM. The CDR3 DNA reads TGTGCCAGCATTGGCGCGACCTACGAGCAGTACTTC. As protein: CASIGATYEQYF.

Here the CDR3 reads CASSQVGTHSSYEQYF. Written as DNA, the CDR3 is TGTGCCAGCAGCCAGGTCGGGACCCACAGCTCCTACGAGCAGTACTTC. The chain is built from TRBV4-2 and TRBJ2-5; either TRBD1 or TRBD2 may supply D (5 bases each). The DNA matches TRBJ2-7 better at its end, which makes the J call doubtful. Germline V gene sequence: CDR1 LGHNA, CDR2 YNFKEQ. This CDR3 contains 16 residues.